A selection of T cell receptor beta chains follows, all from one sample in a study of shared clonotypes between healthy human individuals. Here immunoSEQ multiplex PCR was the method, and the copy in TCRdb shows in-frame clones only, minus some. The data hold over a million clones, with around three quarters observed a single time. Material for sequencing was memory CD4+ T cells from PBMCs. The receptors stem from a man aged 18-30 years in good health. Some clones in this sample may be carry-over from other donors' samples. Each CDR3 is given with its conserved first and last residue.

TRBV7-9,CATASQGTDEQYF
TRBV5-6,CASSPDGARETQYF
TRBV4-2,CASSRTSGTTGELFF
TRBV4-3,CASSQDPREGYNEQFF
TRBV9,CASSGGAGLSYEQYF
TRBV19,CASGGRMGRQFGPQHF
TRBV11-3,CASSLPGMWNEQFF
TRBV4-1,CASKDGARDNEQFF
TRBV4-1,CASSQGMNGQPNQPQHF
TRBV11-2,CASSPGVGRETQYF
TRBV5-4,CASSPDSSSYNSPLHF
TRBV7-3,CASSLYGTTQETQYF
TRBV27,CASIPPGGKFYEQYF
TRBV19,CASSRLSRGSPNTEAFF
TRBV18,CASSPPTGGTKTQYF
TRBV29-1,CSTRALYTDTQYF
TRBV29-1,CSVQRVGYTF